This T cell receptor (beta chain) was obtained from a study of blood T cell repertoires in COVID-19. Authors' data handling: Amplified reference gene primers provided the basis for estimating nucleated cell counts. Here immunoSEQ multiplex PCR was the method, and the copy in TCRdb shows in-frame clones only, minus some. From that table come the V and J calls and clone size; the DNA was used to work out D and trimming. The repertoire holds 50,000 to 70,000 clones, with roughly four fifths as singletons. The V gene's germline CDR1 is LNHNV and CDR2 YYDKDF (reference sequence). Trimming took 3 bases from V and 1 from J, leaving 13 bases between them. CDR3 length: 16 residues. Recruited during active infection, patients (from Seattle) were subsequently followed longitudinally.

The sequenced material came from peripheral blood. This chain connects TRBV15 to TRBJ2-4, with D maybe TRBD1 (5 bases). This clonotype originated in an older man with COVID-19, enrolled during active disease. The CDR3 sequence is CATSSGHISAKNIQYF. The CDR3, as DNA: TGTGCCACCAGCAGTGGACACATTAGTGCCAAAAACATTCAGTACTTC.